The sequence of this T cell receptor beta chain was determined in a study of T cell responses to AZD1222 COVID-19 vaccine. Notes on the study in general: Only 6 or 7 individuals given AZD1222 were seropositive at baseline. In a largely white British group with more females than males, clonal diversity was possibly underestimated. Spike regions recognized by vaccine-associated CD4 TCRs spanned the protein, led by 160-218 and 743-854.

V lost 4 bases and J lost 4; bases outside the gene matches: 13. Germline V gene lookup returns CDR1 SEHNR and CDR2 FQNEAQ (reference sequence). This CDR3 contains 18 residues. With respect to this clone: Antigen unknown.

The data were produced by immunoSEQ multiplex PCR, yet TCRdb's version contains in-frame clones alone and is incomplete. The sample gives roughly 130,000 clones, around nine tenths of which show up once; approximately 4.3% is in the top ten. The clonotype was recovered from an adult who received the AZD1222 COVID-19 vaccine. The sequencing used peripheral blood, collected 28 days after the second AZD1222 dose. The chain couples TRBV7-9 to TRBJ1-2; 12 bases match TRBD1. The chain's CDR3 is CASSSSGTGGASSYGYTF. The CDR3 DNA is TGTGCCAGCAGCTCATCCGGGACAGGGGGCGCATCAAGCTATGGCTACACCTTC.